Each of the 32 T cell receptor beta chains below was sequenced from the same sample in a study of Graves' ophthalmopathy and Graves' hyperthyroidism. Beta-chain TCR CDR3 regions were amplified from RNA transcripts. First-round RT-PCR relied on HTBI primers, and a second-round multiplex PCR came next. TCRdb ran MiXCR on the multiplex PCR reads and lists one entry per CDR3 protein. The repertoire holds a few hundred thousand distinct CDR3 sequences, with under 45% as singletons. Specimen: peripheral blood or thyroid tissue (not recorded which). These receptors all stem from an adult man with Graves' hyperthyroidism.

Note on this clonotype: A read error may explain this, as a much larger clone is one base away. This chain connects TRBV7-2 to TRBJ1-4; D is perhaps TRBD1 (6 bases). V was cut by 5 bases and J by 4 bases, with 14 bases left in between. This CDR3 region has 15 residues. Germline values: CDR1 SGHTA, CDR2 FQGNSA. In nucleotides, the CDR3 is TGTGCCAGCAGCCTAGGGACAACCGATAATGAAAAACTGTTTTTT. Translation gives CASSLGTTDNEKLFF.

This clonotype was detected ten times or more. This chain connects TRBV4-1 to TRBJ2-7, with TRBD2 matching 7 bases. Looked up from germline, CDR1 is MGHRA and CDR2 is YSYEKL. V shed 0 bases, J shed 2 bases, and the junction held 1 base outside the gene matches. This CDR3 spans 14 amino acids. The CDR3 reads CASSQDRGAYEQYF. Written as DNA, the CDR3 is TGCGCCAGCAGCCAAGACCGGGGGGCCTACGAGCAGTACTTC.

This clonotype was picked up many times. This chain links TRBV6-5 with TRBJ1-2, with D possibly being TRBD1 (6 bases). Germline CDR1 MNHEY, CDR2 SVGAGI. The CDR3 has 13 residues. The ends were cut back, 8 bases at V and 4 bases at J, with 14 bases in the middle. The DNA of the CDR3 is TGTGCCAGCTCCTTATCGGACAGCTATGGCTACACCTTC. This codes for CASSLSDSYGYTF.

This clonotype was found a few times. A much larger clone differs from this one at a single base, so this may be a read error. The rearrangement uses TRBV29-1 and TRBJ1-2; D unresolved. Germline loops: CDR1 SQVTM, CDR2 ANQGSEA. The CDR3 is made up of 13 amino acids. CDR3 amino acids: CSVGGGTYYGYTF. The DNA for the CDR3 is TGCAGCGTTGGGGGTGGAACCTACTACGGCTACACCTTC.

V is TRBV10-3 and J is TRBJ1-2; TRBD1 matches at 10 bases. The CDR3 has 13 residues. Trimming cost V 11 bases and J 2 bases; bases outside gene matches: 5. The germline CDR1 and CDR2 sequences are ENHRY and SYGVKD. CDR3 in DNA: TGTGCCGTCGGGACAGGGGAGAACTATGGCTACACCTTC. Translating it yields CAVGTGENYGYTF.

The table lists this clonotype with many counts. Here the CDR3 reads CASSLWGQPQHF. The CDR3, as DNA: TGTGCCAGCAGTTTATGGGGACAGCCCCAGCATTTT. J is TRBJ1-5 and V is TRBV12-3 or TRBV12-4; D unclear. CDR3 length equals 12 residues. The V and J ends lost 2 bases and 7 bases respectively, with 6 bases between them.

This clonotype was seen many times. The chain recombines TRBV10-3 with TRBJ2-5; D is possibly TRBD1 (6 bases). The V and J ends lost 6 bases and 2 bases respectively, with 10 bases between them. Germline CDR1 and CDR2: ENHRY and SYGVKD. This CDR3 spans 13 amino acids. CDR3 DNA sequence: TGTGCCATCAGCGGACAGTTTCAAGAGACCCAGTACTTC. Translation: CAISGQFQETQYF.

To note about this clonotype: The CDR3 carries no conserved terminal phenylalanine or tryptophan, so it likely arises from a read error. The chain joins TRBV19 to TRBJ1-6; D is unresolved. The CDR3 has 14 amino acids. The germline V gene has CDR1 LNHDA and CDR2 SQIVND (reference sequence). CDR3 in DNA: TGTGCCAGTAGTATTGGGCACTTCAATTCGCCCCTCCACCTT. Encoded protein: CASSIGHFNSPLHL.

V and J are TRBV29-1 and TRBJ1-2; D remains unclear. The CDR3 runs 13 residues. Per germline, CDR1 SQVTM and CDR2 ANQGSEA. The germline V and J ends were trimmed by 2 bases and 6 bases, with 13 bases remaining between them. CDR3 protein: CSVENPDNHGYTF. Here the CDR3 DNA reads TGCAGCGTTGAAAACCCAGACAACCATGGCTACACCTTC.

CDR3 amino acids: CASSFGTGGAGNTGELFF. CDR3 DNA sequence: TGTGCCAGTAGTTTCGGGACAGGGGGCGCGGGGAACACCGGGGAGCTGTTTTTT. The rearrangement uses TRBV19 and TRBJ2-2; 12 nucleotides line up with TRBD1. Germline CDR1 is LNHDA and CDR2 is SQIVND (reference sequence). The junction had 8 bases not matched to a gene; V was cut back by 5 bases and J by 1 base. CDR3 length equals 18 residues. The variable domain in full, with the rest retrieved from reference TRBV19 and TRBJ2-2, is DGGITQSPKYLFRKEGQNVTLSCEQNLNHDAMYWYRQDPGQGLRLIYYSQIVNDFQKGDIAEGYSVSREKKESFPLTVTSAQKNPTAFYLCASSFGTGGAGNTGELFFGEGSRLTVL.

This clonotype was counted a few times. The chain has TRBV19 and TRBJ1-1; TRBD1 matches 7 bases. The V gene end was trimmed by 11 bases and the J gene end by 1 base; junction bases not matched to a gene: 7. This CDR3 has 13 residues. The germline CDR1 and CDR2 sequences are LNHDA and SQIVND (reference sequence). The CDR3 protein is CAWSRTGNTEAFF. The CDR3 nucleotides read TGTGCCTGGAGCAGGACAGGGAACACTGAAGCTTTCTTT.

This clonotype has only a few counts. The chain recombines TRBV11-2 with TRBJ2-5; 8 bases agree with TRBD1. Germline V gene sequence: CDR1 SGHAT, CDR2 FQNNGV. The CDR3 totals 15 residues. Trimming took 5 bases from V and 2 from J; bases not matched to a gene: 7. The CDR3 DNA sequence: TGTGCCAGCAGCACCAGGACAGGGCGTCAAGAGACCCAGTACTTC. Protein product: CASSTRTGRQETQYF.

This sequence joins TRBV29-1 and TRBJ1-1, with 8 bases lining up with TRBD1. This CDR3 comprises 11 residues. Unmatched junction bases numbered 4, after V lost 8 bases and J lost 5 bases. Germline V lookup: CDR1 SQVTM, CDR2 ANQGSEA. CDR3: CSSQGATEAFF. The CDR3 region has the DNA TGCAGCTCCCAGGGGGCTACTGAAGCTTTCTTT.

Concerning this clonotype itself: Relative to the germline gene, one junction end is altered; a read error may explain this. The chain carries TRBV12-3 or TRBV12-4 and TRBJ2-5; unclear D gene. The CDR3 contains 13 residues. The CDR3 nucleotides read TGTGCCAGCAGTTTGTCGGTTGAAGAGGCCCAGTACTTC. Translation: CASSLSVEEAQYF.

This chain joins TRBV7-8 and TRBJ2-6; D unclear. The ends were cut back, 7 bases at V and 0 bases at J, with 7 bases in the middle. The CDR3 spans 14 residues. The germline V gene encodes CDR1 SGHVS and CDR2 FQNEAQ. The CDR3 protein is CASMSASGANVLTF. CDR3 DNA: TGTGCCAGCATGTCGGCCTCTGGGGCCAACGTCCTGACTTTC.

The table lists this clonotype with many counts. The rearrangement uses TRBV7-9 and TRBJ1-1; 8 bases agree with TRBD1. The CDR3 is made up of 17 amino acids. V dropped 4 bases and J dropped 0; count of bases not matched to a gene: 10. Germline V gene sequence: CDR1 SEHNR, CDR2 FQNEAQ (reference sequence). CDR3 protein: CASSSLLGQGVNTEAFF. In DNA form, the CDR3 reads TGTGCCAGCAGCTCATTATTAGGACAGGGTGTGAACACTGAAGCTTTCTTT.

The chain has TRBV20-1 and TRBJ2-7; 7 bases are shared with TRBD1. CDR1 and CDR2 from the germline V gene are DFQATT and SNEGSKA (reference sequence). V shed 6 bases and J 2 bases; nucleotides not matched to a gene: 16. This CDR3 spans 16 amino acids. The CDR3 sequence: CSASTPSLGTAYEQYF. CDR3 DNA: TGCAGTGCCAGTACCCCGAGTCTGGGGACAGCCTACGAGCAGTACTTC.

The CDR3 sequence is CASSETRDRGRAEAFF. As DNA, the CDR3 is TGTGCCAGCAGTGAAACACGGGACAGGGGGCGGGCTGAAGCTTTCTTT. The rearrangement joins TRBV2 to TRBJ1-1; TRBD1 agrees at 12 bases. The germline CDR1 and CDR2 sequences are SNHLY and FYNNEI. V was pared by 2 bases and J by 6 bases, with 7 bases of the junction left unmatched. The CDR3 contains 16 residues.

The chain is built from TRBV10-3 and TRBJ1-3; a possible D gene is TRBD1 (6 bases). This CDR3 has 20 residues. The V gene's germline CDR1 is ENHRY and CDR2 SYGVKD. V shed 5 bases and J shed 0 bases, with 26 bases lying between them. The DNA for the CDR3 is TGTGCCATCAGTTACTCGTGGGGCGCAGGGGCCGATAACTCTGGAAACACCATATATTTT. Amino acids: CAISYSWGAGADNSGNTIYF.

At least ten counts were recorded for this clonotype. This chain uses TRBV7-8 with TRBJ2-5, with a tentative D call TRBD2 (5 bases). CDR1 is SGHVS, CDR2 FQNEAQ, per germline. V lost 2 bases and J 5 bases, leaving 12 bases between the germline ends. The CDR3 totals 14 residues. This CDR3 reads CASSLRRGRETQYF. Written as DNA, the CDR3 is TGTGCCAGCAGCTTACGACGGGGTAGGGAGACCCAGTACTTC.

V gene TRBV5-1 combines with J gene TRBJ2-5; no firm D call. There are 13 residues in the CDR3. The germline V gene encodes CDR1 SGHRS and CDR2 YFSETQ. V was trimmed by 1 base and J by 1 base, leaving 5 bases between them. As DNA, the CDR3 is TGCGCCAGCAGCTTGCCTACCCAAGAGACCCAGTACTTC. This gives the protein CASSLPTQETQYF.

The sample holds many counts of this clonotype. The chain uses TRBV2 and TRBJ1-1; D ambiguous. Germline V gene lookup returns CDR1 SNHLY and CDR2 FYNNEI. With 3 bases removed from V and 3 bases from J, the gap between germline ends came to 11 bases. This CDR3 has 14 residues. CDR3 DNA: TGTGCCAGCAGTGAGTTCTCCGGGGACACTGAAGCTTTCTTT. Translation: CASSEFSGDTEAFF.

This sequence joins TRBV5-4 and TRBJ2-7; D is possibly TRBD2 (7 bases). V was cut by 4 bases and J by 6 bases, with 20 bases left in between. Germline V gene data show CDR1 as SGHNT and CDR2 as YYREEE (reference sequence). This CDR3 spans 15 amino acids. The DNA for the CDR3 is TGTGCCAGCAGCACATACAGGGAGGGGGTAGGCGAGCAGTACTTC. It codes for CASSTYREGVGEQYF.

This clonotype has ten or more counts. The chain couples TRBV5-8 to TRBJ2-2; maybe TRBD1 (6 bases). CDR1 SGHTS and CDR2 YDEGEE come from the germline V gene. This CDR3 comprises 15 residues. Trimming left V 0 bases short and J 3 bases short, with 9 bases between. The CDR3 coding sequence is TGTGCCAGCAGCTTGGCCCAGGGGTACACCGGGGAGCTGTTTTTT. Its translation is CASSLAQGYTGELFF.

This clonotype was detected many times. V and J are TRBV20-1 and TRBJ1-2; TRBD1 agrees at 8 bases. The V gene end was trimmed by 1 base and the J gene end by 3 bases; junction bases not matched to a gene: 13. This CDR3 is built from 17 residues. Germline CDR1 reads DFQATT; CDR2 reads SNEGSKA (reference sequence). CDR3 nucleotide sequence: TGCAGTGCTAGAGTTCATTGGCCTCAGGGGGCCGACTATGGCTACACCTTC. Protein sequence: CSARVHWPQGADYGYTF.

The CDR3 DNA is TGTGCCAGCAATTCCTACTACGAGCAGTACTTC. Translating it yields CASNSYYEQYF. The chain couples TRBV25-1 to TRBJ2-7, with D unclear. The CDR3 spans 11 residues. V lost 7 bases to trimming and J lost 3 bases, with 7 bases between them. Germline-derived CDR1 and CDR2 are MGHDK and SYGVNS.

The chain employs TRBV25-1 and TRBJ1-2, with D hard to call. In germline, CDR1 is MGHDK, CDR2 SYGVNS. This CDR3 has 16 amino acids. The V gene lost 1 base and the J gene lost 7 bases, with 19 bases spanning the gap. CDR3 in amino acids: CASSESSGSGELGYTF. CDR3 DNA: TGTGCCAGCAGTGAATCCTCGGGCTCCGGGGAGCTTGGCTACACCTTC.

The V and J genes are TRBV7-9 and TRBJ2-7; the D is unclear. Germline CDR1 is SEHNR and CDR2 is FQNEAQ (reference sequence). The V and J ends lost 1 base and 6 bases respectively, with 10 bases between them. CDR3 length: 13 residues. The CDR3 reads CASSLDLTVEQYF. As DNA, the CDR3 is TGTGCCAGCAGCTTAGATTTAACAGTCGAGCAGTACTTC.

This clonotype came up many times. The chain recombines TRBV15 with TRBJ2-5; the match to TRBD1 covers 8 bases. Germline V CDR1 and CDR2: LNHNV, YYDKDF (reference sequence). V trimming: 1 base; J trimming: 4 bases; junction bases outside the gene matches: 11. The CDR3 has 17 amino acids. CDR3 residues: CATSRVHAGGQGETQYF. CDR3 nucleotides: TGTGCCACCAGCAGAGTACATGCAGGGGGCCAGGGAGAGACCCAGTACTTC.

The rearrangement uses TRBV10-3 and TRBJ1-2; D is possibly TRBD1 (5 bases). The CDR3 consists of 12 residues. Trimming shortened V by 7 bases and J by 4 bases, and 10 bases separated the two germline ends. Germline CDR1 ENHRY, CDR2 SYGVKD. The CDR3 is CAIMGLIYGYTF. Here the CDR3 DNA reads TGTGCCATCATGGGACTGATCTATGGCTACACCTTC.

This clonotype was seen only a few times. This clone may be a read error of a much larger clone one base away. The genes are TRBV28 and TRBJ2-7; D is possibly TRBD1 (6 bases). CDR3 size: 11 residues. From germline, CDR1 is MDHEN and CDR2 SYDVKM. Trimming stripped 4 bases from V and 7 bases from J, with 8 bases between. Here the CDR3 DNA reads TGTGCCAGCAGTTGGCAGGGGGAGCAGTACTTC. Its protein is CASSWQGEQYF.

This clonotype appeared once. The chain links TRBV19 to TRBJ1-1, with TRBD1 matching over 7 bases. CDR3 length: 16 amino acids. Trimming removed 5 bases from V and 3 bases from J; junction bases left unmatched: 12. Germline assignment: CDR1 LNHDA and CDR2 SQIVND (reference sequence). In DNA, the CDR3 is TGTGCCAGTAGTCCCCAAGGCAGGGGGGCACACACTGAAGCTTTCTTT. Translation gives CASSPQGRGAHTEAFF.